This T cell receptor (beta chain) comes out of a study of T cell responses to AZD1222 COVID-19 vaccine. Overall study context: Pooling of second doses given at about 4 or about 12 weeks was done. Overall study results and limits: Spike-specific TCR breadth and depth went up after people got two AZD1222 doses. Females outnumbered males among donors, who were mostly white British; clonal diversity was possibly underestimated. Across the whole spike, CD4 TCRs peaked at regions 160-218 and 743-854.

This clone was observed a single time. Its specificity is not known. The CDR3 consists of 14 residues. Trimming left V 4 bases short and J 3 bases short, with 9 bases between. The germline gives CDR1 SGHDN, CDR2 FVKESK. Generated by immunoSEQ multiplex PCR, the TCRdb table keeps only in-frame clones and is missing some. The sample contains around 180,000 clones, 90% of which appear only once. V and J are TRBV14 and TRBJ1-4, with D perhaps TRBD1 (5 bases). The TCR comes from an adult in good health. This specimen was peripheral blood, taken on day 0 of AZD1222 vaccination. The CDR3 protein is CASSPGHANEKLFF. CDR3 nucleotide sequence: TGTGCCAGCAGCCCCGGACACGCTAATGAAAAACTGTTTTTT. Filled out from reference TRBV14 and TRBJ1-4, the complete variable domain reads EAGVTQFPSHSVIEKGQTVTLRCDPISGHDNLYWYRRVMGKEIKFLLHFVKESKQDESGMPNNRFLAERTGGTYSTLKVQPAELEDSGVYFCASSPGHANEKLFFGSGTQLSVL.